The rows below give T cell receptor beta chains drawn from one sample of a study of shared clonotypes between healthy human individuals. The data were produced by immunoSEQ multiplex PCR, yet TCRdb's version contains in-frame clones alone and is incomplete. The sample comprises fewer than 3 million clones, 85% to 95% of which are singletons, and approximately 0.39% rests with the top ten. The sequencing input was naive CD4+ T cells from PBMCs. The receptors derive from a man in his late teens or twenties in good health. Some clones in this sample may be carry-over from other donors' samples. Each CDR3 is given with its conserved first and last residue. D genes are given only for firm matches. The listing skips clone size in some rows; elsewhere it reads once, few, many or a size class.

v_call	clone_size	d_call	j_call	cdr3_nt	cdr3_aa
TRBV23-1	-	-	TRBJ1-4	TGCGCCAGCAGTCAACAGGGCTTTAGGGGAGAAAAACTGTTTTTT	CASSQQGFRGEKLFF
TRBV28	-	-	TRBJ1-2	TGTGCCAGCTCCCCCCGGGGGGCAGGACTCTATGGCTACACCTTC	CASSPRGAGLYGYTF
TRBV6-1	once	TRBD1	TRBJ1-3	TGTGCCAGCGATACAGGGGGCCCAGGAAACACCATATATTTT	CASDTGGPGNTIYF
TRBV7-3	-	-	TRBJ1-1	TGTGCCAGCAGCTTAACGAGAGGGGACACTGAAGCTTTCTTT	CASSLTRGDTEAFF
TRBV2	-	-	TRBJ2-5	TGTGCCAGCAGTGAAACGGGGGCACGAGAGACCCAGTACTTC	CASSETGARETQYF
TRBV2	-	TRBD1	TRBJ1-1	TGTGCCAGCTCTGCGACAGGGGGAGGAGGCACTGAAGCTTTCTTT	CASSATGGGGTEAFF
TRBV28	-	-	TRBJ1-1	TGTGCCAGTGCCCAGTATAGGCAAAGCACTGAAGCTTTCTTT	CASAQYRQSTEAFF
TRBV7-9	-	TRBD1	TRBJ2-7	TGTGCCAGCAGCTTAGAGGGACAGGCCTACGAGCAGTACTTC	CASSLEGQAYEQYF
TRBV5-1	-	TRBD1	TRBJ1-1	TGCGCCAGCAGCTCAGACAGGGGAAGTCTTGAAGCTTTCTTT	CASSSDRGSLEAFF
TRBV28	once	-	TRBJ1-2	TGTGCCAGCAGTTCTTCCTATGGCTACACCTTC	CASSSSYGYTF
TRBV6-5	once	-	TRBJ2-1	TGTGCCAGCAGTTACTCGCGGGACTGGCCTGGGAGGGAGCAGTTCTTC	CASSYSRDWPGREQFF
TRBV30	once	-	TRBJ1-3	TGTGCCTGGATTGGGGGCTCTGGAAACACCATATATTTT	CAWIGGSGNTIYF
TRBV11-3	-	TRBD2	TRBJ2-1	TGTGCCAGCAGCCCACCTAGCGGGAGGGCCAATGAGAATGAGCAGTTCTTC	CASSPPSGRANENEQFF
TRBV30	-	TRBD1	TRBJ2-2	TGTGCCTGGAGTGGACAGGGATCCGGGGAGCTGTTTTTT	CAWSGQGSGELFF
TRBV4-1	-	TRBD2	TRBJ2-5	TGCGCCAGCAGCCAAGATCAATGGACTAGTAAGCAGTACTTC	CASSQDQWTSKQYF
TRBV5-1	-	TRBD2	TRBJ2-2	TGCGCCAGCAGCCCCAGCGGGAGTCGAAACACCGGGGAGCTGTTTTTT	CASSPSGSRNTGELFF
TRBV5-1	-	-	TRBJ2-3	TGCGCCAGCAGCTTGGACCCCGGTAGGGGAATACTTAGCACAGATACGCAGTATTTT	CASSLDPGRGILSTDTQYF
TRBV5-6	-	TRBD1	TRBJ2-3	TGTGCCAGCAGAGGACAGGGGTCAGATACGCAGTATTTT	CASRGQGSDTQYF
TRBV10-3	-	TRBD2	TRBJ2-2	TGTGCCATCAGTGAGTCCCTAGCGGGGGCCCCCAACGGGGAGCTGTTTTTT	CAISESLAGAPNGELFF
TRBV10-2	-	-	TRBJ2-3	TGCGCCAGCAGTGACCCGGACTATCATACGCAGTATTTT	CASSDPDYHTQYF
TRBV6-6	-	TRBD2	TRBJ2-1	TGTGCCAGCAGAAAACAGCGGGAGGGCATAGAGCAGTTCTTC	CASRKQREGIEQFF
TRBV13	-	-	TRBJ2-2	TGTGCCAGCAGCCTCCCCGGGGGCTCGAACACCGGGGAGCTGTTTTTT	CASSLPGGSNTGELFF
TRBV5-1	-	-	TRBJ2-7	TGCGCCAGCAGCTTGGAAGGGGCAGGGGCGGTCTACGAGCAGTACTTC	CASSLEGAGAVYEQYF
TRBV7-2	-	TRBD2	TRBJ2-7	TGTGCCAGCAGCTTAGGTGTTAGCGGGAACGAGCAGTACTTC	CASSLGVSGNEQYF
TRBV5-4	-	TRBD2	TRBJ2-1	TGTGCCAGCAGCTTGGACGGGACTAGCGGGAGAGGGGGGTACAATGAGCAGTTCTTC	CASSLDGTSGRGGYNEQFF
TRBV7-8	once	-	TRBJ2-1	TGTGCCAGCAGTTCACGATTGACGGGAAGTCTCAATGAGCAGTTCTTC	CASSSRLTGSLNEQFF